This TCR beta chain is from a study of T cell responses to AZD1222 COVID-19 vaccine (TCRdb year 2021). About the study as a whole: AZD1222 recipients given second doses at about 4 weeks or at about 12 weeks were pooled, since spike-specific TCR depth and breadth were not found to differ between the two schedules. Trial participants were enrolled by age into subgroups of 18-55, 56-69 and 70-plus years, and around 150, 29 and 61 TCR-sequenced participants, respectively, were included in these subgroups. A total of 230 to 250 trial participants underwent TCR sequencing, of whom about 210 received two doses of AZD1222 and 26 received two doses of the MenACWY control vaccine.

The time point label for this specimen denotes: baseline before first vaccination. Vaccinee samples were obtained from the UK trials COV001 and COV002, which included a single-blind randomized controlled phase 2/3 trial of AZD1222 (ChAdOx1 nCoV-19) in healthy adults. For TCRbeta chain sequencing, PBMC samples from trial participants were taken at day 0 and at day 28 after the second dose. As concerns this clone: Its antigen is still unknown. The sample holds no much larger clone one base away, and base qualities are not on file.

In the germline V gene (reference sequence), CDR1 corresponds to GTSNPN and CDR2 to SVGIG. The CDR3 numbers 15 residues from cysteine through phenylalanine. Here the CDR3 DNA is all that survives: 45 bases in frame from base 1. Trimming takes 4 bases off V and 0 bases off J; junction bases not matched to a gene: 8. The CDR3 regions of human TCRbeta chains were subjected to immunosequencing. Concerning the study's data processing: TCRs in the repertoires were compared against a reference library of SARS-CoV-2-specific TCRs that had been generated with the MIRA antigen-specificity platform. Breadth was defined as the fraction of unique TCRs that were SARS-CoV-2-associated, and depth was defined as the fraction of total T cells that were SARS-CoV-2-associated. Using the MIRA data, every spike-specific TCR was mapped to the spike region that the TCR reacted to and assigned to either a CD4 or a CD8 class. Log10-transformed breadth and depth values were compared by one-way ANOVA with Sidak's multiple comparisons tests. TCRdb limited this immuneACCESS table to in-frame rearrangements with V and J called. A share of clones is missing; checked studies link under half to unresolved V genes, and the rest is unexplained. That table is the source of V, J and clone size, and D and trimming were worked out from the DNA. The sample includes around 94,000 clones, with 85% to 90% observed a single time. Clones ranked in the top ten supply less than 4% of the sample.

What the research found in general, with its limitations: The whole spike protein was spanned by vaccine-associated CD4 TCRs, and dominant responses were seen in regions 160-218 and 743-854. No day 14 peak-response samples were available, so repertoires were characterized only after the peak T cell response. Reportedly, close to half of the unique spike-specific TCRs recognized epitopes lying outside the regions that are mutated in the B.1.351 and B.1.1.7 variants. Conclusions about previously exposed vaccinees were limited because only six AZD1222 recipients were SARS-CoV-2 seropositive at baseline. Most participants were white British and females outnumbered males, and the authors suggested that clonal diversity may have been underestimated. The 56-69-year group was small, and its depth increase did not reach significance, likely because of low power. A significant rise in spike-specific TCR breadth and depth was observed after two AZD1222 doses relative to day 0 and relative to MenACWY recipients.

The sequence is built from TRBV30 and TRBJ1-2, and 7 bases in between align with TRBD1. This TCR derives from an adult in good health. The source was peripheral blood, collected on day 0 of AZD1222 vaccination. The CDR3 in this case is CAWNGGTEANYGYTF. In nucleotide form, the sequence is TGTGCCTGGAATGGCGGGACAGAAGCTAACTATGGCTACACCTTC.